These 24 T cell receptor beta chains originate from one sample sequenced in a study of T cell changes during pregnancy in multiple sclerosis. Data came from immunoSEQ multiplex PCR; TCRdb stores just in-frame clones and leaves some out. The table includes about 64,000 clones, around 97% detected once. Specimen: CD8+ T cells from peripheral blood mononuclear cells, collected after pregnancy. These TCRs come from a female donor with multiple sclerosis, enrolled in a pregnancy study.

CDR3 coding DNA: TGTGCCAGTAGTGTCTCGGGACAGGTTATCTACGAGCAGTACTTC. Its protein product is CASSVSGQVIYEQYF. This sequence joins TRBV19 and TRBJ2-7; 8 bases agree with TRBD1. This CDR3 spans 15 amino acids. CDR1 and CDR2 from the germline V gene are LNHDA and SQIVND (reference sequence). V lost 5 bases to trimming and J lost 3 bases; unmatched junction nucleotides: 9.

For the CDR3, the DNA is TGTGCCAGCAGCCCCGGACAGGGTTCGGCCAACGTCCTGACTTTC. This sequence encodes CASSPGQGSANVLTF. This chain joins TRBV11-2 and TRBJ2-6; 8 positions match TRBD1. The germline V gene encodes CDR1 SGHAT and CDR2 FQNNGV. The CDR3 contains 15 residues. V lost 5 bases, J lost 6 bases, and 6 bases stayed unmatched. The full variable domain, with the rest looked up from reference TRBV11-2 and TRBJ2-6, is EAGVAQSPRYKIIEKRQSVAFWCNPISGHATLYWYQQILGQGPKLLIQFQNNGVVDDSQLPKDRFSAERLKGVDSTLKIQPAKLEDSAVYLCASSPGQGSANVLTFGAGSRLTVL.

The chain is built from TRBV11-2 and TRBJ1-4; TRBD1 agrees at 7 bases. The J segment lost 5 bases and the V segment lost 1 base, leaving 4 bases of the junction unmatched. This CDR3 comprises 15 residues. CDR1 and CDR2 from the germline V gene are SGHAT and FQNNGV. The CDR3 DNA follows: TGTGCCAGCAGCTTAGTCAGGGGGGCAAATGAAAAACTGTTTTTT. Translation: CASSLVRGANEKLFF.

The CDR3 DNA reads TGTGCCAGCAGCCCTCGGACAGGAAAGGACTACGAGCAGTACTTC. This translates into CASSPRTGKDYEQYF. The rearrangement uses TRBV7-8 and TRBJ2-7; 7 bases fit TRBD1. The CDR3 has 15 amino acids. Germline V lookup: CDR1 SGHVS, CDR2 FQNEAQ. V lost 5 bases and J lost 3; bases outside the gene matches: 10.

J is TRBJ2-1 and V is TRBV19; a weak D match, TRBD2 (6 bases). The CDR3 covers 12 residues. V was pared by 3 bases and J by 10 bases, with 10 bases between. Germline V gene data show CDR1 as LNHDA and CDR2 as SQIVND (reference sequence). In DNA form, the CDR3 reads TGTGCCAGTAGTATCTGGCGGGACGAGCAGTTCTTC. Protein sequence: CASSIWRDEQFF.

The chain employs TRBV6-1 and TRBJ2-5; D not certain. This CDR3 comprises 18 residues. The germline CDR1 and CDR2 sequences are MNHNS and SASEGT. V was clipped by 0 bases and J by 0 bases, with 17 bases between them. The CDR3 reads CASSEALHFTQDQETQYF. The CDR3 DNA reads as TGTGCCAGCAGTGAAGCGCTTCATTTTACCCAGGACCAAGAGACCCAGTACTTC.

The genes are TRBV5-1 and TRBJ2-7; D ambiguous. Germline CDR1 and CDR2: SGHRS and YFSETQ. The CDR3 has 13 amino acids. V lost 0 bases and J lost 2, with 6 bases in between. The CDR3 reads CASSLDRTYEQYF. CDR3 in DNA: TGCGCCAGCAGCTTGGACAGAACCTACGAGCAGTACTTC. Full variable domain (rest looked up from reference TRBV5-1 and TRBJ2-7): KAGVTQTPRYLIKTRGQQVTLSCSPISGHRSVSWYQQTPGQGLQFLFEYFSETQRNKGNFPGRFSGRQFSNSRSEMNVSTLELGDSALYLCASSLDRTYEQYFGPGTRLTVT.

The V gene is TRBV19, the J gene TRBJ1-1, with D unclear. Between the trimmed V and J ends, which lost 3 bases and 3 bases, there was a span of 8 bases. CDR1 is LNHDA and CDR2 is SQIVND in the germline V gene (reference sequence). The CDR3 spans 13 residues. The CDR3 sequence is CASSISDYTEAFF. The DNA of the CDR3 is TGTGCCAGTAGTATTTCAGACTACACTGAAGCTTTCTTT.

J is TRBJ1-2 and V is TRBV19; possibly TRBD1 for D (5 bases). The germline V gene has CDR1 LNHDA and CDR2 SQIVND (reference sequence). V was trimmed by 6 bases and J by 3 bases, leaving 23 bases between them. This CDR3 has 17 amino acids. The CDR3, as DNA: TGTGCCAGTAGAAAGTATAACCTCGGCAGGGCCTACTATGGCTACACCTTC. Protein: CASRKYNLGRAYYGYTF.

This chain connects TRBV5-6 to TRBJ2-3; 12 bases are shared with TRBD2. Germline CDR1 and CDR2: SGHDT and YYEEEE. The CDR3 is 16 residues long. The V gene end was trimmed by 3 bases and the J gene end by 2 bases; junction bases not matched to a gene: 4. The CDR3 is CASSWGLAGFTDTQYF. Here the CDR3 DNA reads TGTGCCAGCAGCTGGGGACTAGCGGGTTTCACAGATACGCAGTATTTT. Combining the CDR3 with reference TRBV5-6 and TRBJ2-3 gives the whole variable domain DAGVTQSPTHLIKTRGQQVTLRCSPKSGHDTVSWYQQALGQGPQFIFQYYEEEERQRGNFPDRFSGHQFPNYSSELNVNALLLGDSALYLCASSWGLAGFTDTQYFGPGTRLTVL.

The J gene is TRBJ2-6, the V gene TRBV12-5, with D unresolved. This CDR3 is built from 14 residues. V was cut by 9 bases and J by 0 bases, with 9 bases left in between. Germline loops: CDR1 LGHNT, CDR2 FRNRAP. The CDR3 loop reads CARYYYSGANVLTF. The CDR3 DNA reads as TGTGCTAGGTACTACTACTCTGGGGCCAACGTCCTGACTTTC.

CDR3 nucleotides: TGTGCCAGCAGCCCCGGACAGGGCTTAGAGACCCAGTACTTC. Amino acid sequence: CASSPGQGLETQYF. The chain links TRBV7-2 to TRBJ2-5; 8 bases match TRBD1. Trimming removed 5 bases from V and 4 bases from J; junction bases left unmatched: 6. The CDR3 runs 14 residues. Germline loops: CDR1 SGHTA, CDR2 FQGNSA.

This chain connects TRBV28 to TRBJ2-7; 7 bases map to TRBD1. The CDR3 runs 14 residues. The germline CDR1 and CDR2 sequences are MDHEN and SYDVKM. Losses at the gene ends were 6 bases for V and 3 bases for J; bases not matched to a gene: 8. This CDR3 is CASRNPGQLYEQYF. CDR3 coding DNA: TGTGCCAGCAGAAATCCGGGACAGCTCTACGAGCAGTACTTC.

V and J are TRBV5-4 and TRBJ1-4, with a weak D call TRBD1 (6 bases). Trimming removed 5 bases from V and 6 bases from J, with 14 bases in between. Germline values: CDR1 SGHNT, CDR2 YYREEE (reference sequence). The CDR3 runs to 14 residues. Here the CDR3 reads CASSLGAGDEKLFF. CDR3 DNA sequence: TGTGCCAGCAGTCTGGGGGCAGGGGATGAAAAACTGTTTTTT.

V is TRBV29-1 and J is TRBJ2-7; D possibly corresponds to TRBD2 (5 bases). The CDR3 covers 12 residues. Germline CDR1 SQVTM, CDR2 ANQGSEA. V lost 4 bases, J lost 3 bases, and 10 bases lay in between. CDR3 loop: CSVAERNYEQYF. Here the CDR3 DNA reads TGCAGCGTTGCGGAGCGGAACTACGAGCAGTACTTC.

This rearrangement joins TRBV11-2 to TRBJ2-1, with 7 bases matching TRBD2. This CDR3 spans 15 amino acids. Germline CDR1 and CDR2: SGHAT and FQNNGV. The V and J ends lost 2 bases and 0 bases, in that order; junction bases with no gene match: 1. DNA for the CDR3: TGTGCCAGCAGCTTAAGCGGGAACTCCTACAATGAGCAGTTCTTC. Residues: CASSLSGNSYNEQFF.

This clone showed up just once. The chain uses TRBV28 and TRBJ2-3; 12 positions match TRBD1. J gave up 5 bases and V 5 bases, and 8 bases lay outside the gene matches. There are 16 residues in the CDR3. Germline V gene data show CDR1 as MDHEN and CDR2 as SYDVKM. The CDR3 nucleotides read TGTGCCAGCAGTCCCGGGGACAGGGGGCTGGGAGATACGCAGTATTTT. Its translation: CASSPGDRGLGDTQYF.

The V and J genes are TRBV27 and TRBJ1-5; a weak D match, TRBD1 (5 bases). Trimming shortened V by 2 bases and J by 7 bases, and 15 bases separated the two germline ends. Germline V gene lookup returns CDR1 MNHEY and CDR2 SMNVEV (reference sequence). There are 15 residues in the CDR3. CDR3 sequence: CASSLRAGRDQPQHF. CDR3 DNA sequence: TGTGCCAGCAGTTTAAGGGCGGGGCGGGACCAGCCCCAGCATTTT.

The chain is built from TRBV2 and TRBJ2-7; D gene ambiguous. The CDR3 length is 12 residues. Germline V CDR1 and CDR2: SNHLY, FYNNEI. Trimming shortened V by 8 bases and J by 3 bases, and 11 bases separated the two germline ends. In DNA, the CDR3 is TGTGCCAGCTCAGAGGTTCACTACGAGCAGTACTTC. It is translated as CASSEVHYEQYF.

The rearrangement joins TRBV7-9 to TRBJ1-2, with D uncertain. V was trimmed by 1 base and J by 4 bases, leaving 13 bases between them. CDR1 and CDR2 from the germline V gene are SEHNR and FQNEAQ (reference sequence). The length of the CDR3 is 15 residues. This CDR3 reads CASSLVGDFFYGYTF. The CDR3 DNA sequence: TGTGCCAGCAGCTTAGTAGGAGACTTCTTCTATGGCTACACCTTC.

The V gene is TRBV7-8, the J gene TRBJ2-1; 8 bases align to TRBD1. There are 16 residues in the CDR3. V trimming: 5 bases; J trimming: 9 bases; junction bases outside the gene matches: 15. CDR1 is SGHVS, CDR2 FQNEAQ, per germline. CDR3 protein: CASSNRDRYMDGEQFF. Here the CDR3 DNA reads TGTGCCAGCAGCAACCGGGACAGGTACATGGACGGTGAGCAGTTCTTC.

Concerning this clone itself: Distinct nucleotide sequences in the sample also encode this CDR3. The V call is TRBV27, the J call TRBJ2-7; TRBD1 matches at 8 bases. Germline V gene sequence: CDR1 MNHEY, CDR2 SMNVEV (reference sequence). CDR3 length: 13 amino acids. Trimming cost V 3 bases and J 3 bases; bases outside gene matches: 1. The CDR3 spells CASSFGQGYEQYF. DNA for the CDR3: TGTGCCAGCAGTTTCGGACAGGGCTACGAGCAGTACTTC.

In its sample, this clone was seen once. CDR3 amino acids: CASQYVIGGIGELFF. CDR3 bases: TGTGCCAGCCAGTACGTTATAGGGGGCATCGGGGAGCTGTTTTTT. The rearrangement links TRBV7-9 to TRBJ2-2, with 7 bases aligning to TRBD1. V was pared by 8 bases and J by 7 bases, with 13 bases of the junction left unmatched. The germline CDR1 and CDR2 sequences are SEHNR and FQNEAQ (reference sequence). The CDR3 sequence is 15 residues long.

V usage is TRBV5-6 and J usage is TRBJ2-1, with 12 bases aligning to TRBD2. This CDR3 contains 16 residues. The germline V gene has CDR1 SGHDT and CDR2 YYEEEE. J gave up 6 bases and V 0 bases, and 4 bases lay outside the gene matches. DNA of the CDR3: TGTGCCAGCAGCTTGGCACTAGCGGGAGGCGGCAATGAGCAGTTCTTC. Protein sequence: CASSLALAGGGNEQFF.